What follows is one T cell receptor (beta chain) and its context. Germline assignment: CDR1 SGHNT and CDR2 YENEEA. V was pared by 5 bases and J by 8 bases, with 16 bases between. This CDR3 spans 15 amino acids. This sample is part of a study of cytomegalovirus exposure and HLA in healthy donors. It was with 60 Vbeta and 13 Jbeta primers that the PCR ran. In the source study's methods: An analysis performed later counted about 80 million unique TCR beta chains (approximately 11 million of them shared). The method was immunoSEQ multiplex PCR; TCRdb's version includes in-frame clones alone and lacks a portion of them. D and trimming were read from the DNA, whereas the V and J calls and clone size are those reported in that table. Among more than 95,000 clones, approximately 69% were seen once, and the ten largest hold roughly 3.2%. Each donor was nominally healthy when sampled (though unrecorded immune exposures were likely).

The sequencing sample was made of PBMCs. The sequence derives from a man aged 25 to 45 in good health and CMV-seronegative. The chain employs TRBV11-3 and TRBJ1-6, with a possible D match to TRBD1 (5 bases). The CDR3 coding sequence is TGTGCCAGCAGCCCAAGGGGATCCAGGGATTCACCCCTCCACTTT. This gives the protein CASSPRGSRDSPLHF.